The 25 T cell receptor beta chains reported below all come from one sample, sequenced in a study of early stage breast cancer tumors. The assay was immunoSEQ multiplex PCR, and TCRdb's table has in-frame clones only and misses some. Among about 10,000 clones, roughly 68% were seen once, and the ten largest hold roughly 7.1%. Sequenced sample: breast tumor tissue. The receptors shown here come from a person between 50 and 60 years old with breast cancer.

In this sample, this clone is medium-sized. The J gene is TRBJ2-5, the V gene TRBV19; TRBD1 matches 9 bases. Trimming took 4 bases from V and 2 from J; bases not matched to a gene: 8. The CDR3 has 16 residues. CDR1 is LNHDA, CDR2 SQIVND, per germline (reference sequence). The CDR3 DNA sequence: TGTGCCAGTAGTACGCCTACCGGGACAGGGCAAGAGACCCAGTACTTC. It yields the protein CASSTPTGTGQETQYF. Complete variable domain (other parts from reference TRBV19 and TRBJ2-5): DGGITQSPKYLFRKEGQNVTLSCEQNLNHDAMYWYRQDPGQGLRLIYYSQIVNDFQKGDIAEGYSVSREKKESFPLTVTSAQKNPTAFYLCASSTPTGTGQETQYFGPGTRLLVL.

This clone was observed a single time. J is TRBJ2-3 and V is TRBV30, with TRBD1 as a possible D gene (6 bases). Trimming stripped 5 bases from V and 7 bases from J, with 10 bases between. Germline loops: CDR1 GTSNPN, CDR2 SVGIG (reference sequence). This CDR3 is built from 11 residues. The CDR3 nucleotides read TGTGCCTGGGAACAGGGAAATACGCAGTATTTT. It translates to CAWEQGNTQYF.

The gene calls are TRBV19 and TRBJ2-1; TRBD2 agrees at 10 bases. The germline gives CDR1 LNHDA, CDR2 SQIVND (reference sequence). The CDR3 consists of 13 residues. Trimming cost V 7 bases and J 9 bases; bases outside gene matches: 6. The CDR3 DNA reads as TGTGCCAGTAACAGCGGGGGGGTCGGTGAGCAGTTCTTC. It yields the protein CASNSGGVGEQFF.

By share of the sample, this clone is large. The rearrangement joins TRBV2 to TRBJ2-7, with a possible D match to TRBD2 (5 bases). Trimming pared 7 bases from V and 0 bases from J, leaving 10 bases between. The CDR3 runs 13 residues. CDR1 SNHLY and CDR2 FYNNEI come from the germline V gene. CDR3 loop: CASNTDYSYEQYF. The CDR3 coding sequence is TGTGCCAGCAATACAGACTACTCCTACGAGCAGTACTTC.

The rearrangement links TRBV19 to TRBJ1-2; the D gene is possibly TRBD1 (5 bases). This CDR3 has 15 residues. V was pared by 6 bases and J by 4 bases, with 18 bases between. Per germline, CDR1 LNHDA and CDR2 SQIVND (reference sequence). CDR3 sequence reads: CASRTDSGRFYGYTF. Written as DNA, the CDR3 is TGTGCCAGTAGAACCGACAGCGGGCGATTCTATGGCTACACCTTC.

The rearrangement links TRBV5-6 to TRBJ2-2; D gene uncertain. The CDR3 runs 15 residues. V lost 1 base and J lost 2, with 9 bases in between. Germline values: CDR1 SGHDT, CDR2 YYEEEE. DNA for the CDR3: TGTGCCAGCAGCTTGCCAATCCACAACACCGGGGAGCTGTTTTTT. This gives the protein CASSLPIHNTGELFF.

The chain couples TRBV29-1 to TRBJ2-3; TRBD1 matches at 10 bases. CDR1 and CDR2 (germline): SQVTM, ANQGSEA. The ends lost 4 bases at V and 6 bases at J; junction bases unmatched: 10. The CDR3 runs to 15 residues. DNA of the CDR3: TGCAGCGTTGCGGGCGGGACAGGGGAGGCGGATACGCAGTATTTT. It encodes CSVAGGTGEADTQYF.

The rearrangement links TRBV13 to TRBJ2-7, with D perhaps being TRBD1 or TRBD2 (6 bases each). The CDR3 covers 12 residues. Trimming shortened V by 5 bases and J by 7 bases, and 12 bases separated the two germline ends. CDR1 is PRHDT, CDR2 FYEKMQ, per germline (reference sequence). CDR3 nucleotides: TGTGCCAGCAGCCGGGGGCAGTTAGAGCAGTACTTC. Protein product: CASSRGQLEQYF.

The chain joins TRBV28 to TRBJ2-5, with a possible D match to TRBD1 (6 bases). This CDR3 is 15 amino acids long. Looked up from germline, CDR1 is MDHEN and CDR2 is SYDVKM. The ends were cut back, 5 bases at V and 2 bases at J, with 15 bases in the middle. Written as DNA, the CDR3 is TGTGCCAGCAGTCCAGGCCGGACAGCACAAGAGACCCAGTACTTC. Protein: CASSPGRTAQETQYF.

The chain links TRBV27 to TRBJ2-1; 8 bases fit TRBD1. V was pared by 5 bases and J by 3 bases, with 3 bases of the junction left unmatched. The germline V gene encodes CDR1 MNHEY and CDR2 SMNVEV (reference sequence). The CDR3 consists of 14 residues. The CDR3 coding sequence is TGTGCCAGCAGTCTCGGACAGGGCTACAATGAGCAGTTCTTC. Translated: CASSLGQGYNEQFF.

The rearrangement links TRBV7-6 to TRBJ2-3; TRBD2 aligns across 7 bases. This CDR3 has 17 residues. CDR1 SGHVS and CDR2 FNYEAQ come from the germline V gene. V gave up 1 base and J gave up 1 base; unmatched junction bases: 8. For the CDR3, the DNA is TGTGCCAGCAGCTTAGTAGGGGCGGGGGTCCGCACAGATACGCAGTATTTT. Residues: CASSLVGAGVRTDTQYF.

The table lists this clone with a count of one. V gene TRBV10-3 combines with J gene TRBJ2-1; 9 positions agree with TRBD1. CDR1 and CDR2 from the germline V gene are ENHRY and SYGVKD. The trim removed 6 bases at V and 7 bases at J, leaving 7 bases unmatched. The CDR3 runs to 14 residues. This CDR3 reads CAIRGQGERNEQFF. DNA of the CDR3: TGTGCCATCAGGGGACAGGGAGAGAGGAATGAGCAGTTCTTC.

The rearrangement links TRBV7-3 to TRBJ1-1, with TRBD1 matching over 10 bases. V was clipped by 2 bases and J by 11 bases; unmatched bases: 5. The CDR3 spans 13 residues. Germline V CDR1 and CDR2: SGHTA, FQGTGA. This CDR3 reads CASSLSGTGVAFF. CDR3 nucleotide sequence: TGTGCCAGCAGCTTATCCGGGACAGGGGTTGCTTTCTTT.

This chain joins TRBV5-4 and TRBJ1-4, with D possibly matching TRBD1 (5 bases). The CDR3 has 15 amino acids. Germline V gene data show CDR1 as SGHNT and CDR2 as YYREEE (reference sequence). V lost 4 bases and J lost 4, with 14 bases in between. The CDR3 region has the DNA TGTGCCAGCAGCGAGAACCGGGGACTTAATGAAAAACTGTTTTTT. It translates to CASSENRGLNEKLFF. Full variable domain (missing parts from reference TRBV5-4 and TRBJ1-4): ETGVTQSPTHLIKTRGQQVTLRCSSQSGHNTVSWYQQALGQGPQFIFQYYREEENGRGNFPPRFSGLQFPNYSSELNVNALELDDSALYLCASSENRGLNEKLFFGSGTQLSVL.

The rearrangement joins TRBV20-1 to TRBJ2-7; D is undetermined. CDR3 length: 11 amino acids. Germline-derived CDR1 and CDR2 are DFQATT and SNEGSKA (reference sequence). Trimming pared 3 bases from V and 4 bases from J, leaving 7 bases between. The CDR3 sequence: CSASFPYEQYF. As DNA, the CDR3 is TGCAGTGCTAGCTTTCCGTACGAGCAGTACTTC.

Details on this clone: This same CDR3 is encoded by further DNA sequences in the sample. The chain is built from TRBV7-9 and TRBJ2-7; no definite D call. The CDR3 sequence is 12 residues long. Trimming cost V 3 bases and J 1 base, with 4 bases left between them. Germline V CDR1 and CDR2: SEHNR, FQNEAQ (reference sequence). CDR3 protein: CASSLGSYEQYF. The DNA of the CDR3 is TGTGCCAGCAGCTTGGGATCCTACGAGCAGTACTTC.

V gene TRBV9 combines with J gene TRBJ1-2; a weak D match, TRBD1 (5 bases). The CDR3 is made up of 13 amino acids. Trimming shortened V by 0 bases and J by 4 bases, and 7 bases separated the two germline ends. Germline CDR1 reads SGDLS; CDR2 reads YYNGEE. CDR3 sequence reads: CASSVAGTYGYTF. In nucleotides, the CDR3 is TGTGCCAGCAGCGTAGCAGGGACCTATGGCTACACCTTC.

CDR3 in DNA: TGTGCCAGCAGCTTGGCTAGCGGGAAGTACAATGAGCAGTTCTTC. It codes for CASSLASGKYNEQFF. V and J are TRBV7-2 and TRBJ2-1, with 9 bases fitting TRBD2. Trimming cost V 3 bases and J 4 bases; bases outside gene matches: 4. Germline-derived CDR1 and CDR2 are SGHTA and FQGNSA. The CDR3 consists of 15 residues.

The V and J genes are TRBV5-8 and TRBJ1-2, with D perhaps TRBD1 (5 bases). Trimming cost V 0 bases and J 0 bases, with 12 bases left between them. The CDR3 contains 16 residues. CDR1 is SGHTS and CDR2 is YDEGEE in the germline V gene. The CDR3 spells CASSLVGTGANYGYTF. CDR3 DNA: TGTGCCAGCAGCTTGGTGGGGACCGGAGCTAACTATGGCTACACCTTC. Variable domain in full (rest from reference TRBV5-8 and TRBJ1-2): EAGVTQSPTHLIKTRGQQATLRCSPISGHTSVYWYQQALGLGLQFLLWYDEGEERNRGNFPPRFSGRQFPNYSSELNVNALELEDSALYLCASSLVGTGANYGYTFGSGTRLTVV.

This chain joins TRBV9 and TRBJ1-3; 8 bases fit TRBD1. The J segment lost 0 bases and the V segment lost 0 bases, leaving 5 bases of the junction unmatched. Germline CDR1 reads SGDLS; CDR2 reads YYNGEE. CDR3 length equals 17 residues. The CDR3 sequence: CASSVDQGAPSGNTIYF. DNA of the CDR3: TGTGCCAGCAGCGTAGATCAGGGGGCCCCCTCTGGAAACACCATATATTTT.

The rearrangement uses TRBV5-1 and TRBJ2-5, with D perhaps TRBD1 (5 bases). V lost 1 base, J lost 2 bases, and 9 bases lay in between. The CDR3 runs to 14 residues. The germline V gene has CDR1 SGHRS and CDR2 YFSETQ. CDR3 in DNA: TGCGCCAGCAGCTTGCGGTCAGGGCAAGAGACCCAGTACTTC. Translated, it gives CASSLRSGQETQYF.

This clone showed up just a few times. J is TRBJ2-3 and V is TRBV2; tentative D call: TRBD1 (6 bases). Germline V CDR1 and CDR2: SNHLY, FYNNEI. The V end was cut by 1 base, the J end by 4 bases, with 9 bases between. CDR3 size: 14 residues. The DNA of the CDR3 is TGTGCCAGCAGTGAAGACAAGGGGGCAGATACGCAGTATTTT. It yields the protein CASSEDKGADTQYF.

The chain combines TRBV27 with TRBJ1-2; 8 bases are shared with TRBD1. The ends lost 2 bases at V and 12 bases at J; junction bases unmatched: 8. The CDR3 has 13 residues. Germline values: CDR1 MNHEY, CDR2 SMNVEV (reference sequence). Here the CDR3 reads CASSLDRGIGDTF. The CDR3 coding sequence is TGTGCCAGCAGTTTAGACAGGGGTATTGGGGACACCTTC.

V is TRBV2 and J is TRBJ2-5, with D possibly being TRBD1 (5 bases). This CDR3 contains 13 residues. Deletions cut 11 bases from V and 2 bases from J, with 15 bases between. Germline-derived CDR1 and CDR2 are SNHLY and FYNNEI. DNA for the CDR3: TGTGCCGGTGCCATGACAGCACAAGAGACCCAGTACTTC. It specifies CAGAMTAQETQYF.

The rearrangement joins TRBV5-1 to TRBJ2-1; 7 bases align to TRBD2. Losses at the gene ends were 1 base for V and 1 base for J; bases not matched to a gene: 5. CDR3 length: 16 amino acids. In germline, CDR1 is SGHRS, CDR2 YFSETQ. Written as DNA, the CDR3 is TGCGCCAGCAGCTTGAGGTTCGGGGGGTCCTACAATGAGCAGTTCTTC. As protein: CASSLRFGGSYNEQFF.